Each of the 25 T cell receptor beta chains below was sequenced from the same sample in a study of T cells in women clearing cervical HPV infection. The repertoire was sequenced with immunoSEQ multiplex PCR; TCRdb's copy has only in-frame clones and lacks some. The table for this sample gives approximately 33,000 clones. Source material: blood buffy coat. The receptors were gathered from a woman aged 18-70 years with a cervical HPV16 infection that either progressed to CIN3+ or cleared (not recorded which).

About this clone itself: The CDR3 end is not reached by the read, which stops 3 residues before it; the germline J gene fills it in. The rearrangement uses TRBV7-9 and TRBJ1-1, with 8 bases fitting TRBD1. J was trimmed by 7 bases and V by 6 bases; bases with no gene match: 10. Germline V gene lookup returns CDR1 SEHNR and CDR2 FQNEAQ (reference sequence). The CDR3 totals 14 residues. CDR3 region: CASSLTGGGNEAFF. CDR3 DNA (partial): TGTGCCAGCAGTCTAACAGGGGGAGGAAATGAA.

About this clone itself: Coverage ceases 3 residues before the CDR3 finishes, and the germline J gene fills in the end. The V and J genes are TRBV7-6 and TRBJ2-3; D not resolved. V was clipped by 2 bases and J by 2 bases, with 8 bases between them. Germline V gene lookup returns CDR1 SGHVS and CDR2 FNYEAQ. There are 14 residues in the CDR3. CDR3 DNA, as far as it was read: TGTGCCAGCAGCTTACAGGAGTCCACAGATACG. This encodes CASSLQESTDT. The entire CDR3 protein reads CASSLQESTDTQYF.

Remarks on this clone: Read data end 3 residues before the CDR3 end; the end is taken from the germline J gene. This chain links TRBV5-6 with TRBJ2-7; 9 positions match TRBD1. J gave up 3 bases and V 4 bases, and 8 bases lay outside the gene matches. CDR1 and CDR2 from the germline V gene are SGHDT and YYEEEE. The CDR3 is 15 residues long. The CDR3 bases that were read are TGTGCCAGCAGCGCTGCCGGGACAGGGTTCTACGAG. Its translation: CASSAAGTGFYE. The complete CDR3 reads CASSAAGTGFYEQYF.

With respect to this clone: The DNA ends 3 residues before the CDR3 does, and the rest of the CDR3 is filled in from the germline J gene. The chain recombines TRBV29-1 with TRBJ2-1, with a possible D match to TRBD1 (5 bases). This CDR3 contains 15 residues. The V gene lost 0 bases and the J gene lost 4 bases, with 13 bases spanning the gap. CDR1 is SQVTM and CDR2 is ANQGSEA in the germline V gene. The CDR3: CSVEDRWNRYNEQFF. The DNA read from the CDR3 is TGCAGCGTTGAAGATAGGTGGAACAGGTACAATGAG.

Points on this clone: The read stops 3 residues short of the end of the CDR3; the missing end is completed from the germline J gene. The J gene is TRBJ1-1, the V gene TRBV2, with a possible D match to TRBD1 (6 bases). The length of the CDR3 is 15 residues. Deletions cut 1 base from V and 4 bases from J, with 13 bases between. Germline V gene data show CDR1 as SNHLY and CDR2 as FYNNEI. The part of the CDR3 DNA that was read is TGTGCCAGCAGTGAAGAATCGGCAGGGGCCACTGAA. Its protein is CASSEESAGATE. The CDR3 in full is CASSEESAGATEAFF.

Comments on this clone: The CDR3 end lies 3 residues beyond the end of the read and is filled in from the germline J gene. The rearrangement uses TRBV7-6 and TRBJ2-5, with TRBD2 matching 9 bases. Germline loops: CDR1 SGHVS, CDR2 FNYEAQ. The CDR3 is made up of 14 amino acids. Losses at the gene ends were 5 bases for V and 4 bases for J; bases not matched to a gene: 5. The CDR3 loop is CASSPWTSVETQYF. CDR3 DNA, as far as it was read: TGTGCCAGCAGCCCCTGGACTAGCGTAGAGACC.

To note about this clone: Read data end 3 residues before the CDR3 end; the end is taken from the germline J gene. The chain couples TRBV20-1 to TRBJ2-1; D may be TRBD1 (6 bases). The CDR3 spans 15 residues. Germline V lookup: CDR1 DFQATT, CDR2 SNEGSKA (reference sequence). Trimming left V 5 bases short and J 0 bases short, with 14 bases between. CDR3 DNA (partial): TGCAGTGCTTCTACAGGGACGGGCTCCTACAATGAG. Translating gives CSASTGTGSYNE. In full, the CDR3 reads CSASTGTGSYNEQFF.

On this clone: The read halts 3 residues ahead of the CDR3 end, with the missing end drawn from the germline J gene. The V gene is TRBV2, the J gene TRBJ1-1; D ambiguous. CDR3 length: 13 residues. V gave up 8 bases and J gave up 1 base, with 11 bases separating them. CDR1 is SNHLY, CDR2 FYNNEI, per germline. CDR3 loop: CASSNRGNTEAFF. The DNA read from the CDR3 is TGTGCCAGCTCTAATCGGGGGAACACTGAA.

In the case of this clone: The read ends 3 residues before the CDR3 terminus; that terminus is restored from the germline J gene. The chain couples TRBV20-1 to TRBJ2-7; 7 bases fit TRBD1. The trim removed 6 bases at V and 3 bases at J, leaving 14 bases unmatched. This CDR3 contains 15 residues. Germline V gene sequence: CDR1 DFQATT, CDR2 SNEGSKA (reference sequence). CDR3 region: CSALPPGDSHYEQYF. The CDR3 DNA, read in part, is TGCAGTGCCCTACCCCCCGGGGACAGTCACTACGAG.

About this clone itself: The CDR3 end lies 3 residues beyond the end of the read and is filled in from the germline J gene. The genes are TRBV19 and TRBJ2-3; D possibly corresponds to TRBD1 (6 bases). This CDR3 has 14 amino acids. The V gene's germline CDR1 is LNHDA and CDR2 SQIVND (reference sequence). The DNA read from the CDR3 is TGTGCCAGTAGTCGGGAAGGGGCAGGGGAGACG. Translation: CASSREGAGET. The entire CDR3 is CASSREGAGETQYF.

Regarding this clone: The read falls 3 residues short of the CDR3 end, and the missing part is taken from the germline J gene. This chain links TRBV18 with TRBJ1-5, with D possibly matching TRBD1 (6 bases). The V and J ends lost 2 bases and 6 bases respectively, with 17 bases between them. Germline CDR1 KGHSH, CDR2 LQKENI. This CDR3 is 16 amino acids long. Incomplete CDR3 DNA: TGTGCCAGCTCACCAGACTCCGGGACAACGTCTCAGCCC. Protein product: CASSPDSGTTSQP. The whole CDR3 sequence reads CASSPDSGTTSQPQHF.

To note about this clone: Read sequence stops 3 residues before the CDR3 end, and the germline J gene provides the missing end. The gene calls are TRBV18 and TRBJ2-4, with D tentatively TRBD1 (6 bases). Per the germline V gene, CDR1 is KGHSH and CDR2 is LQKENI. The CDR3 runs 14 residues. The CDR3: CASSPARGRDGQYF. Partial CDR3 DNA: TGTGCCAGCTCACCTGCCAGGGGACGGGATGGT.

On this clone: The observed sequence ends 3 residues before the CDR3 terminus, with the missing tail filled in from the germline J gene. The V and J genes are TRBV10-2 and TRBJ1-6; a possible D gene is TRBD1 (6 bases). V gave up 4 bases and J gave up 9 bases, with 13 bases separating them. Germline V gives CDR1 WSHSY, CDR2 SAAADI. The CDR3 contains 14 residues. The sequenced part of the CDR3 DNA is TGCGCCAGCAGTGCGATAGGACAGCTTTCACCC. It encodes CASSAIGQLSP. The full CDR3 sequence reads CASSAIGQLSPLHF.

Concerning this clone: The read ends 3 residues shy of where the CDR3 ends; the end is completed using the germline J gene. The chain recombines TRBV18 with TRBJ2-7, with D maybe TRBD1 (6 bases). CDR1 KGHSH and CDR2 LQKENI come from the germline V gene. V lost 2 bases and J 2 bases, leaving 10 bases between the germline ends. CDR3 size: 14 residues. The sequenced part of the CDR3 DNA is TGTGCCAGCTCACCAACCAGGGGCCCCTACGAG. Protein product: CASSPTRGPYE. The entire CDR3 protein reads CASSPTRGPYEQYF.

Points on this clone: The observed sequence ends 3 residues before the CDR3 terminus, with the missing tail filled in from the germline J gene. The V and J genes are TRBV7-9 and TRBJ2-3, with TRBD1 identical over 8 bases. The CDR3 spans 13 residues. Germline assignment: CDR1 SEHNR and CDR2 FQNEAQ (reference sequence). V shed 10 bases and J 4 bases; nucleotides not matched to a gene: 7. The part of the CDR3 DNA that was read is TGTGCCACCGGACAGGGCGAAGCAGATACG. As protein: CATGQGEADT. In full, the CDR3 reads CATGQGEADTQYF.

Of note for this clone: The CDR3 is cut off 3 residues early in the read; its end comes from the germline J gene. V gene TRBV6-1 combines with J gene TRBJ2-2, with D possibly being TRBD2 (5 bases). Germline loops: CDR1 MNHNS, CDR2 SASEGT. This CDR3 has 13 residues. V lost 2 bases, J lost 4 bases, and 5 bases lay in between. The CDR3 bases that were read are TGTGCCAGCAGTGAAAGCGGCACCGGGGAG. Translated, it gives CASSESGTGE. The full CDR3 reads CASSESGTGELFF.

Comments on this clone: The read finishes 3 residues shy of the CDR3 end, and the germline J gene is used to complete it. The genes are TRBV6-2 or TRBV6-3 and TRBJ1-4, with 8 bases fitting TRBD1. Looked up from germline, CDR1 is MNHEY and CDR2 is SVGEGT. The CDR3 is 14 residues long. CDR3 bases read: TGTGCCAGCCAAAGGGACAGGACAAATTCACCA. The encoded protein is CASQRDRTNSP. The complete CDR3 sequence is CASQRDRTNSPLFF.

A word on this clone: The read ends 3 residues early relative to the CDR3; the germline J gene fills the gap. The gene calls are TRBV2 and TRBJ2-2; TRBD1 aligns across 8 bases. This CDR3 is built from 16 residues. Germline V gene sequence: CDR1 SNHLY, CDR2 FYNNEI. The sequenced part of the CDR3 DNA is TGTGCCAGCAGAGTTGGACAGGGTGCAACTAATGAAAAG. Translated: CASRVGQGATNEK. The full-length CDR3 reads as CASRVGQGATNEKLFF.

Of note for this clone: The read is 3 residues too short to cover the CDR3 end, so that end is filled in from the germline J gene. The chain recombines TRBV18 with TRBJ2-3; no clear D. CDR3 length: 14 residues. From germline, CDR1 is KGHSH and CDR2 LQKENI. The CDR3 sequence: CASSPPIGLQTQYF. Partial CDR3 DNA: TGTGCCAGCTCACCACCGATCGGTTTACAGACG.

Notes on this clone: The missing CDR3 end, 3 residues past where the read stops, is filled in from the germline J gene. The chain links TRBV5-1 to TRBJ2-2; D is possibly TRBD1 (5 bases). Deletions cut 1 base from V and 7 bases from J, with 17 bases between. This CDR3 has 16 residues. In germline, CDR1 is SGHRS, CDR2 YFSETQ. Partial CDR3 DNA: TGCGCCAGCAGCTTGCAGGGAACGACTGCCTTCGGGGAG. Protein: CASSLQGTTAFGE. The complete CDR3 reads CASSLQGTTAFGELFF.

Turning to this clone: A read error may produce the germline difference seen at one junction end. Sequencing ends 3 residues short of the CDR3 end; the germline J gene provides the rest. Different DNA sequences within this sample yield the same CDR3. This chain uses TRBV2 with TRBJ1-3, with a tentative D call TRBD1 (6 bases). In germline, CDR1 is SNHLY, CDR2 FYNNEI. The CDR3 consists of 16 residues. The DNA read from the CDR3 is TGTGCCAGCAGTGAATCCGGGACAAGGTCTGGAAACACA. This sequence encodes CASSESGTRSGNT. The full CDR3 protein is CASSESGTRSGNTIYF. The full variable domain, its missing parts supplied by reference TRBV2 and TRBJ1-3, is EPEVTQTPSHQVTQMGQEVILRCVPISNHLYFYWYRQILGQKVEFLVSFYNNEISEKSEIFDDQFSVERPDGSNFTLKIRSTKLEDSAMYFCASSESGTRSGNTIYFGEGSWLTVV.

The CDR3 here is CASSPRQGGEAFF. The covered CDR3 bases are TGTGCCAGCAGCCCTCGGCAGGGAGGCGAA. This chain joins TRBV7-3 and TRBJ1-1; the D gene is possibly TRBD1 (5 bases). From the germline J gene comes the end of the CDR3, since the read stops 3 residues before it. This CDR3 spans 13 amino acids. Germline V gene sequence: CDR1 SGHTA, CDR2 FQGTGA.

As concerns this clone: The sequence runs out 3 residues before the end of the CDR3; the remainder is reconstructed from the germline J gene. The chain recombines TRBV10-1 with TRBJ2-1; TRBD2 matches at 10 bases. The CDR3 runs 14 residues. Looked up from germline, CDR1 is WNHNN and CDR2 is SYGVQD (reference sequence). J was trimmed by 4 bases and V by 4 bases; bases with no gene match: 1. Partial CDR3 DNA: TGCGCCAGCAGTGGGACTAGCGGATACAATGAG. This translates into CASSGTSGYNE. The full CDR3 is CASSGTSGYNEQFF.

With respect to this clone: The sequence runs out 3 residues before the end of the CDR3; the remainder is reconstructed from the germline J gene. The chain recombines TRBV19 with TRBJ2-4, with TRBD1 identical over 7 bases. The ends lost 4 bases at V and 2 bases at J; junction bases unmatched: 2. Germline CDR1 and CDR2: LNHDA and SQIVND (reference sequence). The CDR3 covers 14 residues. The CDR3 protein is CASSRGQSKNIQYF. The sequenced CDR3 bases are TGTGCCAGTAGTAGGGGACAGTCCAAAAACATT.

As to this clone: The read falls 3 residues short of the CDR3 end, and the missing part is taken from the germline J gene. The chain links TRBV29-1 to TRBJ1-1; D gene unclear. The ends were cut back, 4 bases at V and 0 bases at J, with 9 bases in the middle. The CDR3 runs to 13 residues. Germline CDR1 and CDR2: SQVTM and ANQGSEA. The part of the CDR3 DNA that was read is TGCAGCGTTGTTACAGCCATGAACACTGAA. Protein product: CSVVTAMNTE. The complete CDR3 reads CSVVTAMNTEAFF.